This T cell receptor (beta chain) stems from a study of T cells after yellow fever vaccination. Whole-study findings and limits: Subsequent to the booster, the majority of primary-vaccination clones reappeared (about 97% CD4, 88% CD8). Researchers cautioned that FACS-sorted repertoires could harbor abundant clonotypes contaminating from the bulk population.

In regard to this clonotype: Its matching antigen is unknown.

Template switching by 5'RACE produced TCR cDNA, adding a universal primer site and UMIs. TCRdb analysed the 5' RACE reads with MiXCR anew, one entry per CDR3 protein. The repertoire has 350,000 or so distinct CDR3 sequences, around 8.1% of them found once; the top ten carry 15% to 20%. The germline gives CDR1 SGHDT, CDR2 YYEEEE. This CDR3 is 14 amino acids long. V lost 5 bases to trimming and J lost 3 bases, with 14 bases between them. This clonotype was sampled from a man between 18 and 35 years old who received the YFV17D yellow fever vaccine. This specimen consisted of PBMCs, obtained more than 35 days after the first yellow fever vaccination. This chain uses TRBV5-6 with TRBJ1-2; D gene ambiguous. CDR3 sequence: CASRTGGEHYGYTF. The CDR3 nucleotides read TGTGCCAGCAGAACGGGTGGGGAGCACTATGGCTACACCTTC.